This TCR beta chain was profiled in a study of T cell clonality in common variable immunodeficiency. CVID and control samples used equivalent genomic DNA input. Assay used: immunoSEQ multiplex PCR; TCRdb lists only in-frame clones, some missing. The sample has 30,000 to 35,000 clones, none seen only once; the top ten hold roughly 4.5%. Study conclusions and caveats: In common variable immunodeficiency, TCR beta chains reportedly carried fewer deletions and N-nucleotide insertions. Fewer TCRbeta clones were shared among CVID subjects than controls. CVID subjects showed higher TCRbeta clonality than healthy controls.

In this sample, this clone turned up many times. Its antigen is currently unknown. The read ends 3 residues before the CDR3 terminus; that terminus is restored from the germline J gene. Germline loops: CDR1 LNHDA, CDR2 SQIVND (reference sequence). The CDR3 length is 11 residues. Input material: peripheral blood mononuclear cells. This TCR came from a person aged 18 to 70 in good health. This chain links TRBV19 with TRBJ1-2, with D tentatively TRBD1 (5 bases). The CDR3: CASSIGGGYTF. CDR3 bases read: TGTGCCAGTAGTATTGGGGGGGGC.